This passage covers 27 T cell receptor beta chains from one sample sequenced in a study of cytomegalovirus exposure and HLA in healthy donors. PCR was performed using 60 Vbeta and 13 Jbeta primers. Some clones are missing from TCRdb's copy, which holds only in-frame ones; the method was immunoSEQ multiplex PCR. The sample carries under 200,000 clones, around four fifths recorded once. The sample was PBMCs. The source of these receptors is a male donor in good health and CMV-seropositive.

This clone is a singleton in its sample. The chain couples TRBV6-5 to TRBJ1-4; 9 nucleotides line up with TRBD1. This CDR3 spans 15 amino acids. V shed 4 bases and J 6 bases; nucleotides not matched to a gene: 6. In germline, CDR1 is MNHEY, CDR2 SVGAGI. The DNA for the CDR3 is TGTGCCAGCAGTTCTACAGGGGGCGACGATGAAAAACTGTTTTTT. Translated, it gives CASSSTGGDDEKLFF.

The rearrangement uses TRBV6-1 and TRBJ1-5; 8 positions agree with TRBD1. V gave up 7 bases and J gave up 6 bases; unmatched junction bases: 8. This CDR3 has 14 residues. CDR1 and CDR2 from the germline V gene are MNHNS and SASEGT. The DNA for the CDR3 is TGTGCCAGCATCCTTGACAGGGGTGCTCAGCCCCAGCATTTT. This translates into CASILDRGAQPQHF.

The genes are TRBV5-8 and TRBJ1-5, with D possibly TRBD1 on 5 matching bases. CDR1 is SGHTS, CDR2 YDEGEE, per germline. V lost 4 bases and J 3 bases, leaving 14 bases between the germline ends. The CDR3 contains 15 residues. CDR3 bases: TGTGCCAGCAGCCCGGGGGGACGCGCCAATCAGCCCCAGCATTTT. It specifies CASSPGGRANQPQHF.

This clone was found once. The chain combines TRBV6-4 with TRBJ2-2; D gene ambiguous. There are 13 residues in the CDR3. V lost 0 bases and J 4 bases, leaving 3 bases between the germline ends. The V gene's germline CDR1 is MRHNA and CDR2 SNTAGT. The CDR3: CASSDSRTGELFF. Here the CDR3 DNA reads TGTGCCAGCAGTGACTCCCGCACCGGGGAGCTGTTTTTT.

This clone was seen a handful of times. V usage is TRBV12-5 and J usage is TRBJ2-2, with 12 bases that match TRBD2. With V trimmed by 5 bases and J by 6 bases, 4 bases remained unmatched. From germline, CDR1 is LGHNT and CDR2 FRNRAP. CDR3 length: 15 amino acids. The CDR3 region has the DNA TGTGCTAGTGGTCCTCCTAGCGGGGGGGCCGGGGAGCTGTTTTTT. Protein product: CASGPPSGGAGELFF.

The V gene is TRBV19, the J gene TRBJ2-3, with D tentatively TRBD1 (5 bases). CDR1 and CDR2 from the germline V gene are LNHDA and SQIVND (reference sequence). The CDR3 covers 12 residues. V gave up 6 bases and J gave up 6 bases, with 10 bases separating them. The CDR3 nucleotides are TGTGCCAGTAGACCCTCAGGGGATACGCAGTATTTT. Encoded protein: CASRPSGDTQYF.

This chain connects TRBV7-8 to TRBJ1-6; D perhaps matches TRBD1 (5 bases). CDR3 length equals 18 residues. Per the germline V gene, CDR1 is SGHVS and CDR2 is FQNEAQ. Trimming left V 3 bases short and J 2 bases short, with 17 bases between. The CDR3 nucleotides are TGTGCCAGCAGCTTTGGGGCCCAGGAGACCCCCTATAATTCACCCCTCCACTTT. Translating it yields CASSFGAQETPYNSPLHF. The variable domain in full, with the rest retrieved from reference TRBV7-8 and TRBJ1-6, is GAGVSQSPRYKVAKRGQDVALRCDPISGHVSLFWYQQALGQGPEFLTYFQNEAQLDKSGLPSDRFFAERPEGSVSTLKIQRTQQEDSAVYLCASSFGAQETPYNSPLHFGNGTRLTVT.

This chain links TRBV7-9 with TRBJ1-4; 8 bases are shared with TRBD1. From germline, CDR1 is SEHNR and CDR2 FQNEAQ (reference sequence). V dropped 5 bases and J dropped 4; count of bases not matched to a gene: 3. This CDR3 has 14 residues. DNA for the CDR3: TGTGCCAGCAGCCGGGGACAGGATAATGAAAAACTGTTTTTT. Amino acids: CASSRGQDNEKLFF. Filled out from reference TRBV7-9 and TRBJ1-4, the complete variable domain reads DTGVSQNPRHKITKRGQNVTFRCDPISEHNRLYWYRQTLGQGPEFLTYFQNEAQLEKSRLLSDRFSAERPKGSFSTLEIQRTEQGDSAMYLCASSRGQDNEKLFFGSGTQLSVL.

The CDR3, as DNA: TGTGCCAGCAGTGCCGACACGCACGAGCAGTACTTC. Protein sequence: CASSADTHEQYF. The V gene is TRBV28, the J gene TRBJ2-7; the D is unclear. V was trimmed by 5 bases and J by 5 bases, leaving 10 bases between them. CDR1 MDHEN and CDR2 SYDVKM come from the germline V gene. The CDR3 is 12 amino acids.

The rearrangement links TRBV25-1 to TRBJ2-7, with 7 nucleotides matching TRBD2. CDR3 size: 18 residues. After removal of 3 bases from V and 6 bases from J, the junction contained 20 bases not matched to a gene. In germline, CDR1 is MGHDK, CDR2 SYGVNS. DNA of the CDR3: TGTGCCAGCAGTGACCCCCCTCGAATTGACAGTCGGGAGGCCGAGCAGTACTTC. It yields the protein CASSDPPRIDSREAEQYF.

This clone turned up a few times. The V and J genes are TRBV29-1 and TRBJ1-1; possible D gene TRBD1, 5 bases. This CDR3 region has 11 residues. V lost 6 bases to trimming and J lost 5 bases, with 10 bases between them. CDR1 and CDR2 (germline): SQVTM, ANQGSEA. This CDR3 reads CSVTRGTEAFF. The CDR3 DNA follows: TGCAGCGTGACCCGGGGGACTGAAGCTTTCTTT.

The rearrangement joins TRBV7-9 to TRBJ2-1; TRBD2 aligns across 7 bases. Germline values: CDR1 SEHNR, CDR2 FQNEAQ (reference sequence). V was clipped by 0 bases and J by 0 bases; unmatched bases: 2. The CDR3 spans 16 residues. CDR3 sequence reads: CASSLAAGVSYNEQFF. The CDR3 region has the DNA TGTGCCAGCAGCTTAGCGGCGGGGGTCTCCTACAATGAGCAGTTCTTC.

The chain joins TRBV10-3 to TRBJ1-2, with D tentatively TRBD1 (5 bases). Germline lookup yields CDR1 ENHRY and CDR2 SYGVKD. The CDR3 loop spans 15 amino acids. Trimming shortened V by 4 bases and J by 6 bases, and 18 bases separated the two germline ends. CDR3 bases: TGTGCCATCAGTGGCGAGATGGGGCAGGGCAATGGCTACACCTTC. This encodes CAISGEMGQGNGYTF.

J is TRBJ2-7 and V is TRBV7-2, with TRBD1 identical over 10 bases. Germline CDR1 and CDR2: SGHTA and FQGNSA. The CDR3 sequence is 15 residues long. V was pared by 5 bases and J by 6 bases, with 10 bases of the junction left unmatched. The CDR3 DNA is TGTGCCAGCAGCCTGAGCGGGACAGGGGTGATCGAGCAGTACTTC. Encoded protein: CASSLSGTGVIEQYF.

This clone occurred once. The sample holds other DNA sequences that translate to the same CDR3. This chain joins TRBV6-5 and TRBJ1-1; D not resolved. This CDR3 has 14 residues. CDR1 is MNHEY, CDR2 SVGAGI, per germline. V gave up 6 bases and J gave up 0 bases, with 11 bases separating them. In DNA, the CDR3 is TGTGCCAGCAGCTACAGCGGGGTGAACACTGAAGCTTTCTTT. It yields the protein CASSYSGVNTEAFF.

This CDR3 is CASSLRGGQGEQFF. The CDR3 coding sequence is TGTGCCAGCAGCTTACGGGGGGGGCAAGGTGAGCAGTTCTTC. The chain joins TRBV5-6 to TRBJ2-1, with TRBD2 identical over 8 bases. Germline CDR1 reads SGHDT; CDR2 reads YYEEEE. The length of the CDR3 is 14 residues. The junction had 7 bases not matched to a gene; V was cut back by 2 bases and J by 9 bases.

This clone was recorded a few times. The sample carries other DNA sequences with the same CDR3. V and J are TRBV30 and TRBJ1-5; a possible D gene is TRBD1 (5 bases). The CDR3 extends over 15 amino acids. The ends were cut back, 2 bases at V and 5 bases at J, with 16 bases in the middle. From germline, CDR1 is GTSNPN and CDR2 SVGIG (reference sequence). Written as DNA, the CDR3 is TGTGCCTGGAGTCCCCCCGGGGGTTCCTATCAGCCCCAGCATTTT. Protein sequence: CAWSPPGGSYQPQHF.

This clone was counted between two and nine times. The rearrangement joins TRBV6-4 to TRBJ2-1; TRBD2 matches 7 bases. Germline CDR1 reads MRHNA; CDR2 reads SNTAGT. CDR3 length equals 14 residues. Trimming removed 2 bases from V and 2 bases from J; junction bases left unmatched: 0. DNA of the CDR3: TGTGCCAGCAGTGACGGGGGGGCCTACAATGAGCAGTTCTTC. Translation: CASSDGGAYNEQFF.

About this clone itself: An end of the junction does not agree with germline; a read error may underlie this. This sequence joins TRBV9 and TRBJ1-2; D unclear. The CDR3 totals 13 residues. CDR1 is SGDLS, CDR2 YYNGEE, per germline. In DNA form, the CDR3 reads TGTACCAGCACCAAGGGAGTAGGGAGTGGCTACACCTTC. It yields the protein CTSTKGVGSGYTF.

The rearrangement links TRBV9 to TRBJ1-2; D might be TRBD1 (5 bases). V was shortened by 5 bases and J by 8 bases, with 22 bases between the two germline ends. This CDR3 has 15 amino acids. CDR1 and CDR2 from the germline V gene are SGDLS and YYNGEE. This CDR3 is CASSTAREIFGGYTF. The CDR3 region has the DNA TGTGCCAGCAGTACCGCCAGGGAAATCTTCGGGGGCTACACCTTC.

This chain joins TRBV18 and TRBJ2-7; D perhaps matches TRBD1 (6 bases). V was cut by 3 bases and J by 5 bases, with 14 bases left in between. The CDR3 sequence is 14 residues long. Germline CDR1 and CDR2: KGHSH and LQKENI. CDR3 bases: TGTGCCAGCTCACCCATGGGACAACCGGACGAGCAGTACTTC. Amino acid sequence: CASSPMGQPDEQYF.

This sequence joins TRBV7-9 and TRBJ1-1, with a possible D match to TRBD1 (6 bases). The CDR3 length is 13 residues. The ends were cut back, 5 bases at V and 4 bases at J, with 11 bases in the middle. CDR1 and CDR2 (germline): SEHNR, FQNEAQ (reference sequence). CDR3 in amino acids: CASSRGGGTEAFF. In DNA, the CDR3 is TGTGCCAGCAGCAGGGGGGGAGGCACTGAAGCTTTCTTT.

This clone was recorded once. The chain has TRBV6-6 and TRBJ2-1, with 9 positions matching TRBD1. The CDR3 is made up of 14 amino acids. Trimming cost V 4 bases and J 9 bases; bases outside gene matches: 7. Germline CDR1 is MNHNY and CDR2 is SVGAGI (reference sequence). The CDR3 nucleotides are TGTGCCAGCAGTTCCGGGACAGGGATTGGTGAGCAGTTCTTC. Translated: CASSSGTGIGEQFF.

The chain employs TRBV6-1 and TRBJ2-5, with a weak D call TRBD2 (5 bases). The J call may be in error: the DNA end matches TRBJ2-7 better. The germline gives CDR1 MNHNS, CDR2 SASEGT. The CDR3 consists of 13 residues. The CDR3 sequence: CASSKSGSYEQYF. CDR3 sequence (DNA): TGTGCCAGCAGTAAAAGCGGCAGTTACGAGCAGTACTTC.

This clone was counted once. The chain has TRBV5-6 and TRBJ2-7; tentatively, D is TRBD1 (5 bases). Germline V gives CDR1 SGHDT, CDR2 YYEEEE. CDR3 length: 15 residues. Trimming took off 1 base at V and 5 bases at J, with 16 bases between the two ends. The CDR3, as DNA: TGTGCCAGCAGCTTGAGTGGGGCGCGAGTCGACGAGCAGTACTTC. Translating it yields CASSLSGARVDEQYF.

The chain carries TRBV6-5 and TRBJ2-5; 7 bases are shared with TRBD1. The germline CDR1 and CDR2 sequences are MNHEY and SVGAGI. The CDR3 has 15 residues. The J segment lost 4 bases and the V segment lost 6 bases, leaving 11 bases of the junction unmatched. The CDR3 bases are TGTGCCAGCAGCCAGACTACAGGGGAGAGAGAGACCCAGTACTTC. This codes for CASSQTTGERETQYF.

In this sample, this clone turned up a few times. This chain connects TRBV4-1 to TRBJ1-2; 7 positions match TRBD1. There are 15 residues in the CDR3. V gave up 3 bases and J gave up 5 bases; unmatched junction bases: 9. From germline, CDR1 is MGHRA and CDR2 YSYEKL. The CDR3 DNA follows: TGCGCCAGCAGCCATCCGTCGGGACAGCATTATGGCTACACCTTC. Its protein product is CASSHPSGQHYGYTF.